A selection of T cell receptor beta chains follows, all from one sample in a study of blood T cell repertoires in COVID-19. Profiling relied on immunoSEQ multiplex PCR, and the TCRdb table lists in-frame clones only, not all of them. The sample has 400,000 to 550,000 clones, around 90% seen once; the top ten hold approximately 2%. Sample: PBMCs or T cells enriched from blood (not recorded which). Source of these receptors: a woman between 18 and 29 years old with acute COVID-19. Each CDR3 is given with its conserved first and last residue. Fields, in order: V gene, CDR3 length, D gene, J gene, clone size, CDR3 DNA, CDR3 protein. D genes are given only for firm matches. The size of a clone is reported for some rows only, either as once, few or many, or as a class for expanded clones.

V: TRBV25-1
length: 14
D: -
J: TRBJ1-5
size: -
DNA: TGTGCCAGCAGCGCGACAGTCAGCAATCAGCCCCAGCATTTT
CDR3: CASSATVSNQPQHF

V: TRBV7-9
length: 16
D: TRBD2
J: TRBJ2-5
size: -
DNA: TGTGCCAGCAGCTCAAGGCAGCGGGGGCCGAAAGAGACCCAGTACTTC
CDR3: CASSSRQRGPKETQYF

V: TRBV28
length: 16
D: TRBD1
J: TRBJ1-6
size: -
DNA: TGTGCCAGCAGTCCCGGGGACAGGGCATATAATTCACCCCTCCACTTT
CDR3: CASSPGDRAYNSPLHF

V: TRBV18
length: 16
D: -
J: TRBJ1-6
size: -
DNA: TGTGCCAGCTCACGGGATGGGGCCGATACTAATTCACCCCTCCACTTT
CDR3: CASSRDGADTNSPLHF

V: TRBV7-3
length: 14
D: TRBD1
J: TRBJ2-7
size: once
DNA: TGTGCCAGCAGCCGGACAGGGCTTTCCTACGAGCAGTACTTC
CDR3: CASSRTGLSYEQYF

V: TRBV28
length: 12
D: -
J: TRBJ1-4
size: -
DNA: TGTGCCAGCAGTTCGACAGTCGAAAAACTGTTTTTT
CDR3: CASSSTVEKLFF

V: TRBV18
length: 14
D: -
J: TRBJ2-7
size: -
DNA: TGTGCCAGCTCACCAAGCGGACTCGCCTACGAGCAGTACTTC
CDR3: CASSPSGLAYEQYF

V: TRBV19
length: 13
D: -
J: TRBJ1-3
size: few
DNA: TGTGCCAGTAGTGCGGGAAGATCGGACACCATATATTTT
CDR3: CASSAGRSDTIYF

V: TRBV7-9
length: 14
D: -
J: TRBJ1-3
size: few
DNA: TGTGCCAGCAGCCCCCTCAGCTCTGGAAACACCATATATTTT
CDR3: CASSPLSSGNTIYF

V: TRBV6-5
length: 13
D: TRBD1
J: TRBJ1-2
size: -
DNA: TGTGCCAGCAGTCCCGACAGGGGGCCCGTCTACACCTTC
CDR3: CASSPDRGPVYTF

V: TRBV28
length: 13
D: TRBD2
J: TRBJ2-7
size: -
DNA: TGTGCCATCCGGGGGGTTGGGTCCTACGAGCAGTACTTC
CDR3: CAIRGVGSYEQYF

V: TRBV18
length: 16
D: -
J: TRBJ1-1
size: -
DNA: TGTGCCAGCTCACCGAAGGCAGGGATCATGAACACTGAAGCTTTCTTT
CDR3: CASSPKAGIMNTEAFF

V: TRBV7-2
length: 15
D: TRBD1
J: TRBJ1-6
size: many
DNA: TGTGCCAGCAGCGGGCGACAGGGGAGTAATTCACCCCTCCACTTT
CDR3: CASSGRQGSNSPLHF

V: TRBV7-2
length: 15
D: -
J: TRBJ1-3
size: -
DNA: TGTGCCAGCAGCCTCGCGGGCTCCGGTGGAAACACCATATATTTT
CDR3: CASSLAGSGGNTIYF

V: TRBV10-2
length: 14
D: TRBD1
J: TRBJ2-7
size: once
DNA: TGCGCCAGCAGTCTGACAGGGGGCACTAGCGAGCAGTACTTC
CDR3: CASSLTGGTSEQYF

V: TRBV27
length: 13
D: -
J: TRBJ2-7
size: -
DNA: TGTGCCAGTTCAACGTACCCGGGATACGAGCAGTACTTC
CDR3: CASSTYPGYEQYF

V: TRBV5-1
length: 13
D: -
J: TRBJ2-2
size: -
DNA: TGCGCCAGCAGCCTCGACAGGCGCGGGGAGCTGTTTTTT
CDR3: CASSLDRRGELFF

V: TRBV5-1
length: 19
D: TRBD2
J: TRBJ2-3
size: -
DNA: TGCGCCAGCAGCTCGGGACTAGCGGGGGGGGTACCCGGTATGGATACGCAGTATTTT
CDR3: CASSSGLAGGVPGMDTQYF

V: TRBV13
length: 13
D: TRBD1
J: TRBJ2-5
size: -
DNA: TGTGCCAGCAGCTCGACAGGGAGAGAGACCCAGTACTTC
CDR3: CASSSTGRETQYF

V: TRBV18
length: 14
D: -
J: TRBJ2-2
size: -
DNA: TGTGCCAGCTCTCCGGGAAGGAACACCGGGGAGCTGTTTTTT
CDR3: CASSPGRNTGELFF

V: TRBV6-5
length: 11
D: -
J: TRBJ2-7
size: -
DNA: TGTGCCAGCAGGCGTGAGAGGGAGCAGTACTTC
CDR3: CASRREREQYF

V: TRBV30
length: 16
D: -
J: TRBJ1-5
size: once
DNA: TGTGCCTGGATGCGGACAGACAGTTATAGCAATCAGCCCCAGCATTTT
CDR3: CAWMRTDSYSNQPQHF

V: TRBV19
length: 15
D: -
J: TRBJ1-6
size: -
DNA: TGTGCCAGTAGTATCGGCGGGGGCCGCAGGGTGGCCCTCCACTTT
CDR3: CASSIGGGRRVALHF

V: TRBV5-1
length: 14
D: -
J: TRBJ2-3
size: -
DNA: TGCGCCAGCAGCTTGGGGGCGAGCACAGATACGCAGTATTTT
CDR3: CASSLGASTDTQYF